Given below is one T cell receptor (beta chain) in context. The antigen remains undetermined. This entry comes from a study of human T cells and chemical hapten exposure. The library put unique molecular identifiers onto individual cDNA molecules. TCRdb reprocessed the RACE reads with MiXCR, giving one entry per CDR3 protein. The table shows around 330,000 distinct CDR3 sequences, with around 5% occurring only once. The time point was: pre-sensitization, week 0. Treatment of the sample: therapeutic diphenylcyclopropenone sensitization with weekly scalp DPC. Overall study findings and caveats: Alopecia affecting every donor means their immune response may not match healthy people's.

This TCR came from a woman between 18 and 29 years old with alopecia areata. Some clones in this sample may be carry-over from other donors' samples. Sample: whole blood, taken in connection with sensitization to the hapten diphenylcyclopropenone (DPC).

The CDR3 loop reads CASSLKGTVLSYEQYF. The CDR3 DNA follows: TGTGCCAGCAGTTTGAAGGGGACAGTTCTTTCCTACGAGCAGTACTTC. V is TRBV28 and J is TRBJ2-7, with 7 bases fitting TRBD1. Trimming took 3 bases from V and 1 from J; bases not matched to a gene: 9. The germline gives CDR1 MDHEN, CDR2 SYDVKM. The CDR3 runs 16 residues.